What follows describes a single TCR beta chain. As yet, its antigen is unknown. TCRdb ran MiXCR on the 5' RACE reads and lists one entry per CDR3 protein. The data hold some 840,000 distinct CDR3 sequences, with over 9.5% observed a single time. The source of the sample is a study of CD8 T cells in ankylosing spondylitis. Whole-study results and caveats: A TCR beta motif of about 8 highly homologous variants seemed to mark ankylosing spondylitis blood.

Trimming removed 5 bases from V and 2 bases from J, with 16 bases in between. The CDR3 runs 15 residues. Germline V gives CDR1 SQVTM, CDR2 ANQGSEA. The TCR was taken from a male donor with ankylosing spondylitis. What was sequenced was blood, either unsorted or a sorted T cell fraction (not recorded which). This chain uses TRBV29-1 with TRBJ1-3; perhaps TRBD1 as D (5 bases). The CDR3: CSVSPWTNPGNTIYF. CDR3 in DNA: TGCAGCGTTAGTCCATGGACAAATCCTGGAAACACCATATATTTT.